What follows is one T cell receptor (beta chain) and its context. This table comes from immunoSEQ multiplex PCR, and its TCRdb copy is limited to in-frame clones, with some not included. The data contain more than 2,000,000 clones, more than 80% of them singletons. Germline V gives CDR1 LNHNV, CDR2 YYDKDF (reference sequence). Trimming stripped 1 base from V and 3 bases from J, with 4 bases between. The CDR3 is 13 residues long. These data are taken from a study of shared clonotypes between healthy human individuals. The sample was naive CD4+ T cells from PBMCs. Subset specified: CD45RA+ positively selected. The TCR sequence derives from a man in his late teens or twenties in good health. Some clones in this sample may be carry-over from other donors' samples. The chain carries TRBV15 and TRBJ1-5; D gene unclear. CDR3 sequence: CATSRGLNQPQHF. DNA for the CDR3: TGTGCCACCAGCAGAGGCCTCAATCAGCCCCAGCATTTT. The variable domain in full, completed from reference TRBV15 and TRBJ1-5, reads DAMVIQNPRYQVTQFGKPVTLSCSQTLNHNVMYWYQQKSSQAPKLLFHYYDKDFNNEADTPDNFQSRRPNTSFCFLDIRSPGLGDTAMYLCATSRGLNQPQHFGDGTRLSIL.